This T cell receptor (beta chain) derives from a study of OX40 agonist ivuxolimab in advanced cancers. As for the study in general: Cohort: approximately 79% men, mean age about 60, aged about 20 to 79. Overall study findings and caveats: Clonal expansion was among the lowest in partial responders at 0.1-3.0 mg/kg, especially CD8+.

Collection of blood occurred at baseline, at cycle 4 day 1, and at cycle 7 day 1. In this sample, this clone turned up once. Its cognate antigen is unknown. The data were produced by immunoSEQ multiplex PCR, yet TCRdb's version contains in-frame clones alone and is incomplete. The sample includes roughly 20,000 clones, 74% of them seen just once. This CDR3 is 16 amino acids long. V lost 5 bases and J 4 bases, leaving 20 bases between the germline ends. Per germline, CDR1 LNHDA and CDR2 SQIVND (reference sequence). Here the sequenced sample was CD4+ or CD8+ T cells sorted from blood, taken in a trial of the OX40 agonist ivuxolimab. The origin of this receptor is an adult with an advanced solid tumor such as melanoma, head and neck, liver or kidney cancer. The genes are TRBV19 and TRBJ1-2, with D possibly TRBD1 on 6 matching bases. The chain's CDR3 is CASSLILNRESYGYTF. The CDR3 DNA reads TGTGCCAGTAGTTTGATCCTAAACAGGGAAAGCTATGGCTACACCTTC.